The rows below give T cell receptor beta chains drawn from one sample of a study of T-cell memory formation after mild COVID-19. TCRdb fed the 5' RACE reads into MiXCR, producing one record per CDR3 protein. The sample records hundreds of thousands of distinct CDR3 sequences, 15% to 20% being singletons. The specimen was PBMCs or a T cell subset sorted from them (not recorded which). These receptors all stem from an adult woman who had mild COVID-19 (a few samples of this study predate the infection). Cell type and time point are not known. Each CDR3 is given with its conserved first and last residue. The D gene is left open where the match is weak. Size tells how often a clone was seen (once, few, many) or the class of an expanded clone, and some rows leave it out.

j_call | d_call | clone_size | v_call | cdr3_aa | cdr3_nt
TRBJ2-7 | - | few | TRBV18 | CASSPTGSPYEQYF | TGTGCCAGCTCACCCACAGGTTCACCCTACGAGCAGTACTTC
TRBJ1-4 | TRBD1 | - | TRBV3-1 | CASSQWGQGTNEKLFF | TGTGCCAGCAGCCAATGGGGACAGGGAACTAATGAAAAACTGTTTTTT
TRBJ1-3 | - | - | TRBV5-6 | CASSLRDYGTGNTIYF | TGTGCCAGCAGCTTACGGGACTACGGGACTGGAAACACCATATATTTT
TRBJ1-5 | - | few | TRBV15 | CATSRDRAYSNQPQHF | TGTGCCACCAGCAGAGATCGTGCTTATAGCAATCAGCCCCAGCATTTT
TRBJ2-3 | - | few | TRBV14 | CASSQHTDTQYF | TGTGCCAGCAGCCAGCACACAGATACGCAGTATTTT
TRBJ2-7 | TRBD1 | few | TRBV7-6 | CASSLGISDRAYEQYF | TGTGCCAGCAGCTTAGGGATCTCGGACAGGGCCTACGAGCAGTACTTC
TRBJ2-5 | - | - | TRBV27 | CASSFSPRPEETQYF | TGTGCCAGCAGTTTTTCCCCGCGGCCCGAAGAGACCCAGTACTTC
TRBJ2-7 | TRBD2 | - | TRBV6-2/TRBV6-3 | CASSYSLRDYGYEQYF | TGTGCCAGCAGTTACTCCCTGCGGGACTACGGCTACGAGCAGTACTTC
TRBJ1-6 | - | few | TRBV12-3/TRBV12-4 | CASSLGGQHNSPLHF | TGTGCCAGCAGTTTAGGCGGACAGCATAATTCACCCCTCCACTTT
TRBJ1-1 | - | few | TRBV7-8 | CASSLGSQTGAEAFF | TGTGCCAGCAGCTTAGGGAGTCAGACTGGGGCTGAAGCTTTCTTT
TRBJ1-1 | - | - | TRBV15 | CATSVDVRGDTEAFF | TGTGCCACCAGCGTTGACGTACGGGGTGACACTGAAGCTTTCTTT
TRBJ2-2 | TRBD1 | few | TRBV24-1 | CATSGPGQGVGGELFF | TGTGCCACCAGTGGTCCGGGACAGGGAGTCGGCGGGGAGCTGTTTTTT
TRBJ1-1 | - | - | TRBV7-2 | CASSFDGRGSTEAFF | TGTGCCAGCAGCTTCGATGGCCGGGGGAGCACTGAAGCTTTCTTT
TRBJ2-7 | - | few | TRBV2 | CASTDGESYEQYF | TGTGCCAGCACCGACGGGGAATCCTACGAGCAGTACTTC
TRBJ2-5 | TRBD2 | few | TRBV10-3 | CAISEPGLAGAAQETQYF | TGTGCCATCAGTGAGCCGGGACTAGCGGGGGCGGCCCAAGAGACCCAGTACTTC